This T cell receptor (beta chain) comes out of a study of CD8+ T cells in alopecia areata. The authors extracted RNA and reverse transcribed it into cDNA as the sequencing template. The data were produced by immunoSEQ multiplex PCR, yet TCRdb's version contains in-frame clones alone and is incomplete. The repertoire consists of about 180,000 clones, with about 72% occurring once and the leading ten covering more than 9.5%. V was cut by 3 bases and J by 11 bases, with 7 bases left in between. CDR1 is SNHLY and CDR2 is FYNNEI in the germline V gene. There are 10 residues in the CDR3. The sample was CD8+ T cells sorted from blood, taken at week 0. The sequence was obtained from a human donor with alopecia areata. J is TRBJ2-5 and V is TRBV2; D unresolved. CDR3: CASSETDQYF. In DNA, the CDR3 is TGTGCCAGCAGTGAGACCGATCAGTACTTC.